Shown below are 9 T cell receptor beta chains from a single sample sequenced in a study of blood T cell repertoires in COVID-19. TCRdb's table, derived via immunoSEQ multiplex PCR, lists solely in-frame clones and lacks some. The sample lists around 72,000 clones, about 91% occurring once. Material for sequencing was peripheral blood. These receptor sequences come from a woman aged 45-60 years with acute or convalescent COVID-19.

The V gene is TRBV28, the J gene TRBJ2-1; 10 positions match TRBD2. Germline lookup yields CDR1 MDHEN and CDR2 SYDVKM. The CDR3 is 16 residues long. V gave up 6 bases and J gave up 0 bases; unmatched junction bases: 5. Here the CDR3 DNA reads TGTGCCAGCAGCTCCGGGACTAGCGCCTCCTACAATGAGCAGTTCTTC. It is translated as CASSSGTSASYNEQFF.

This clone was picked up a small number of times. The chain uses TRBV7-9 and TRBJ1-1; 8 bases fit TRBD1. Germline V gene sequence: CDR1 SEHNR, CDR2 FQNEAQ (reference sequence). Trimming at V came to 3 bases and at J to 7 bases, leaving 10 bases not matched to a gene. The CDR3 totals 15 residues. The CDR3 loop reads CASSFDRDRRNEAFF. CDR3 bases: TGTGCCAGCAGCTTCGACCGGGACAGGAGAAATGAAGCTTTCTTT.

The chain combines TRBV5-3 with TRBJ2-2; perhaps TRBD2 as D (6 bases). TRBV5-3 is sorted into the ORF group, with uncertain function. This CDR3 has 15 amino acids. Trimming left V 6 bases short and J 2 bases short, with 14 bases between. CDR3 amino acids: CARITAGHNTGELFF. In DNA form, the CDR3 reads TGTGCCAGAATAACAGCGGGCCATAACACCGGGGAGCTGTTTTTT.

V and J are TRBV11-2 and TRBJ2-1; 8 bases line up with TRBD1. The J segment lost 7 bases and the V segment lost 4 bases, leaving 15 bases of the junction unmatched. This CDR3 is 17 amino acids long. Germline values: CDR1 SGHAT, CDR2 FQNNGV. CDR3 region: CASSYPPLGDRFNEQFF. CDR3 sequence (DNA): TGTGCCAGCAGCTACCCCCCCCTCGGGGACAGGTTTAATGAGCAGTTCTTC.

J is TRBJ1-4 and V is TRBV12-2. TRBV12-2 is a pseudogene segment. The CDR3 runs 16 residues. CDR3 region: CASRLGGRVTNEKLFF. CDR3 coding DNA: TGTGCAAGTCGATTAGGAGGTCGGGTAACTAATGAAAAACTGTTTTTT.

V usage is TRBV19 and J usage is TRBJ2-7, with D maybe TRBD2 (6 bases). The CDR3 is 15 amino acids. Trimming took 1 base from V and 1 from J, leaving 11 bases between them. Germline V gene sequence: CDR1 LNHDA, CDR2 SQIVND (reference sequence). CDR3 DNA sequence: TGTGCCAGTAGTATAGTTAGCGGCACATCCTACGAGCAGTACTTC. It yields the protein CASSIVSGTSYEQYF. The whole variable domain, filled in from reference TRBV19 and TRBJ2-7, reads DGGITQSPKYLFRKEGQNVTLSCEQNLNHDAMYWYRQDPGQGLRLIYYSQIVNDFQKGDIAEGYSVSREKKESFPLTVTSAQKNPTAFYLCASSIVSGTSYEQYFGPGTRLTVT.

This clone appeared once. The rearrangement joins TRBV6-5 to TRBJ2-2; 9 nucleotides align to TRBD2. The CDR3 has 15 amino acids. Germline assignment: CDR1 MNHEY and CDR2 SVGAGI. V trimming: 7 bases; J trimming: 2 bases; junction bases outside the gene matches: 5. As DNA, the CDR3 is TGTGCCAGCACGAGCGGGGGGTCCAACACCGGGGAGCTGTTTTTT. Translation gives CASTSGGSNTGELFF.

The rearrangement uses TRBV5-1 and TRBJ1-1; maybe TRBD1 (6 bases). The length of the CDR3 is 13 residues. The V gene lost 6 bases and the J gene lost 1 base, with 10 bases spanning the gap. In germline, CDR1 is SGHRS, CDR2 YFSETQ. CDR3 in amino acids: CASTETGNTEAFF. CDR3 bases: TGCGCCAGCACCGAGACAGGGAACACTGAAGCTTTCTTT. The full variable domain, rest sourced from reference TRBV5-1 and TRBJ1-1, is KAGVTQTPRYLIKTRGQQVTLSCSPISGHRSVSWYQQTPGQGLQFLFEYFSETQRNKGNFPGRFSGRQFSNSRSEMNVSTLELGDSALYLCASTETGNTEAFFGQGTRLTVV.

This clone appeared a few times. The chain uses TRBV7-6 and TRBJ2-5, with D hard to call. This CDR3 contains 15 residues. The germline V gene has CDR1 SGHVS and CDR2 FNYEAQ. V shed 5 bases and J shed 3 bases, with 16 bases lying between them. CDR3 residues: CASSPRKIREETQYF. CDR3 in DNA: TGTGCCAGCAGCCCCCGTAAGATCCGGGAAGAGACCCAGTACTTC.